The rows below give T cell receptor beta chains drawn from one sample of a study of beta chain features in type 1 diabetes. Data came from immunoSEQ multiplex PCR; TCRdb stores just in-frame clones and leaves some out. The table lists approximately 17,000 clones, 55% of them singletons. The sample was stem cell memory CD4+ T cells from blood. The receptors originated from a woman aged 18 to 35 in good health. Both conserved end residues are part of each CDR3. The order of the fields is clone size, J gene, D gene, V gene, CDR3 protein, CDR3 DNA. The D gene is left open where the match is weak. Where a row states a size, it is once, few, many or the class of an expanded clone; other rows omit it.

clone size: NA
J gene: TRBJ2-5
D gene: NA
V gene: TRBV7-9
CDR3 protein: CASSLSGGDVTQYF
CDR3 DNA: TGTGCCAGCAGCTTATCGGGGGGCGATGTGACCCAGTACTTC

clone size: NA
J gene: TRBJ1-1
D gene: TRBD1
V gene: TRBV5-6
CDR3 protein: CASSRGTGSQGTEAFF
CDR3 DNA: TGTGCCAGCAGTCGTGGGACAGGGTCGCAGGGGACTGAAGCTTTCTTT

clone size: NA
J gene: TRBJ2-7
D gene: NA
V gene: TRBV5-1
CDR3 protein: CASSWTDDYEQYF
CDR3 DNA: TGCGCCAGCAGCTGGACAGACGATTACGAGCAGTACTTC

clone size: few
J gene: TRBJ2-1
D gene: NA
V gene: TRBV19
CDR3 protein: CASSIPGSGEQFF
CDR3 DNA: TGTGCCAGTAGTATCCCCGGGTCGGGTGAGCAGTTCTTC

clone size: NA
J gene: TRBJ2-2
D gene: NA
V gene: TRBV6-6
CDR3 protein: CASSQTDRNTGELFF
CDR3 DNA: TGTGCCAGCAGCCAAACGGACAGAAACACCGGGGAGCTGTTTTTT

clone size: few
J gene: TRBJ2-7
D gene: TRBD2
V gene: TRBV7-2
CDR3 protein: CASSRRSSGGIYEQYF
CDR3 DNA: TGTGCCAGCAGCCGCCGTTCTAGCGGGGGGATCTACGAGCAGTACTTC

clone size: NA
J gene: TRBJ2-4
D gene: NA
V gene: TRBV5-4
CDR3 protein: CASSQDIAGGNIQYF
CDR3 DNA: TGTGCCAGCAGCCAAGATATAGCCGGCGGGAACATTCAGTACTTC

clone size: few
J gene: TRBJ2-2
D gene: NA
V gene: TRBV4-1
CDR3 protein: CASSQDTFQGTANTGELFF
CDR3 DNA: TGCGCCAGCAGCCAAGATACGTTTCAGGGAACCGCGAACACCGGGGAGCTGTTTTTT

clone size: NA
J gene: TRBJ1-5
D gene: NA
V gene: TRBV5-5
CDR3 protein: CASSLDRDDQPQHF
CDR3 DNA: TGTGCCAGCAGCTTGGATCGGGATGATCAGCCCCAGCATTTT

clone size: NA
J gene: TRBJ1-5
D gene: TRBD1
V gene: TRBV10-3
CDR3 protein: CAISEGQGSNQPQHF
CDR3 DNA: TGTGCCATCAGTGAGGGACAGGGCAGCAATCAGCCCCAGCATTTT

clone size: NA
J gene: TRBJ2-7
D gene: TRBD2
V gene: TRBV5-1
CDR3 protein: CASSLAVTSEYYEQYF
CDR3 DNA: TGCGCCAGCAGCTTGGCCGTGACTAGCGAGTACTACGAGCAGTACTTC

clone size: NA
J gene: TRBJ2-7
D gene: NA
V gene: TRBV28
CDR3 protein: CASSFWVLGRGYEQYF
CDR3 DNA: TGTGCCAGCAGTTTCTGGGTTCTCGGCAGGGGCTACGAGCAGTACTTC

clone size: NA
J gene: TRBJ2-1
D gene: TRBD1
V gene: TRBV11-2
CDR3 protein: CASSSGDRGYNEQFF
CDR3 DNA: TGTGCCAGCAGCTCGGGGGACAGGGGATACAATGAGCAGTTCTTC

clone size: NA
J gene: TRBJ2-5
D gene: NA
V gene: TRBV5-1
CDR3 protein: CASSLVERTYQETQYF
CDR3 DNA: TGCGCCAGCAGCTTGGTTGAGCGGACGTACCAAGAGACCCAGTACTTC

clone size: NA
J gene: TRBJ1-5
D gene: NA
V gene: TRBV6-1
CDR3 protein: CASSSDRFQPQHF
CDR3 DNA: TGTGCCAGCAGCAGCGACAGGTTCCAGCCCCAGCATTTT